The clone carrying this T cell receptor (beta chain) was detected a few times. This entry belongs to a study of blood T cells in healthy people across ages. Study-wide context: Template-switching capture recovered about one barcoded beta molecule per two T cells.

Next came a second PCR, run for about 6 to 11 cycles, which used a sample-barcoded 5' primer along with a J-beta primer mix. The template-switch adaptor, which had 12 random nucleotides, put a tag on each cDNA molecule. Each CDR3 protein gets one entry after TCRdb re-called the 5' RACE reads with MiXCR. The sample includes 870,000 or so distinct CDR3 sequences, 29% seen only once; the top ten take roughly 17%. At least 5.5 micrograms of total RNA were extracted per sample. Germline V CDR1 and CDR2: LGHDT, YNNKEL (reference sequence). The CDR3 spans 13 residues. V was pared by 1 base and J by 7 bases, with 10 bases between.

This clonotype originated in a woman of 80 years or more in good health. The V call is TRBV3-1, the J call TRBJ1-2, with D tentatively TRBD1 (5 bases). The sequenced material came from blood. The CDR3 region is CASSQVDRGGYTF. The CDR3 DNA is TGTGCCAGCAGCCAAGTTGATAGGGGTGGCTACACCTTC. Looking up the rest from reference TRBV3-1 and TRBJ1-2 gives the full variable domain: DTAVSQTPKYLVTQMGNDKSIKCEQNLGHDTMYWYKQDSKKFLKIMFSYNNKELIINETVPNRFSPKSPDKAHLNLHINSLELGDSAVYFCASSQVDRGGYTFGSGTRLTVV.